This T cell receptor (beta chain) was captured in a study of glioma-infiltrating T cells. Using RNA template, CDR3s of TCR alpha and beta were amplified with iRepertoire arm-PCR. Using its own MiXCR run on the multiplex PCR reads, TCRdb lists one record per CDR3 protein. The table has over 100,000 distinct CDR3 sequences, less than 30% seen once; the top ten hold roughly 30%. This clonotype has a count of ten or more. Its antigen is as yet unknown. The CDR3 has 12 residues. The germline gives CDR1 SGHTA, CDR2 FQGTGA. Trimming took off 1 base at V and 6 bases at J, with 6 bases between the two ends. Study-level results: Gliomas, especially low-grade, showed above-expected tissue-blood divergence; non-neoplastic patients showed below.

The rearrangement links TRBV7-3 to TRBJ1-1; tentatively, D is TRBD1 (6 bases). Sequenced input: glioma tissue, nonneoplastic brain tissue, or PBMCs (not recorded which). The source is a human donor with low-grade glioma or glioblastoma, undergoing nonglioma brain surgery, or in good health (not recorded which). The CDR3 protein is CASSLNRAEAFF. Written as DNA, the CDR3 is TGTGCCAGCAGCTTAAACAGGGCTGAAGCTTTCTTT.